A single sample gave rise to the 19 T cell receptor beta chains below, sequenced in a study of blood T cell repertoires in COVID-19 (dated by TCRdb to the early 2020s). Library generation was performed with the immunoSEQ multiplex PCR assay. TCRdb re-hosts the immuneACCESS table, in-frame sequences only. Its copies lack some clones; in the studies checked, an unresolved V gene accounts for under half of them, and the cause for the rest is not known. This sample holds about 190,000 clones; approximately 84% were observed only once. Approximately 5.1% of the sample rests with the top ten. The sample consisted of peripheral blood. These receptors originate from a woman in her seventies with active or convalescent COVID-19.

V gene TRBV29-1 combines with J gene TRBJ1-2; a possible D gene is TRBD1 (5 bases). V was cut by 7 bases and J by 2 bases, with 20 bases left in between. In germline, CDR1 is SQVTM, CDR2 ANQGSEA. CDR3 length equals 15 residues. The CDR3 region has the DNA TGCAGCGCCACGGGGGTTGCAGGCACAAACTATGGCTACACCTTC. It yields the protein CSATGVAGTNYGYTF.

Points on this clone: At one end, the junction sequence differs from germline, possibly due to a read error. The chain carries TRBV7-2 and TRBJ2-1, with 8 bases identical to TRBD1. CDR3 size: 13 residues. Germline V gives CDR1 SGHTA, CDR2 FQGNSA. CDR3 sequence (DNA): TGTGCCAGCAGCTTCAGACAGGGGCAAAATCTGATCTTC. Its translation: CASSFRQGQNLIF.

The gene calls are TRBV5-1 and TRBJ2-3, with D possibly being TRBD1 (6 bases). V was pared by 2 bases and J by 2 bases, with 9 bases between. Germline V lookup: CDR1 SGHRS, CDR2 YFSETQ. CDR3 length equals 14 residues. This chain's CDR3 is CASSFQGHTDTQYF. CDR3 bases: TGCGCCAGCAGCTTTCAGGGGCACACAGATACGCAGTATTTT.

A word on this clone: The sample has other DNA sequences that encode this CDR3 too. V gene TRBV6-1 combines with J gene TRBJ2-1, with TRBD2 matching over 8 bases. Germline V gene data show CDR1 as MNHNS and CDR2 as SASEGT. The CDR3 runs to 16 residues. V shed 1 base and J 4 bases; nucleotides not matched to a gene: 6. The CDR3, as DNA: TGTGCCAGCAGTGAAGAGGCTAGCGGGCTGTACAATGAGCAGTTCTTC. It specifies CASSEEASGLYNEQFF.

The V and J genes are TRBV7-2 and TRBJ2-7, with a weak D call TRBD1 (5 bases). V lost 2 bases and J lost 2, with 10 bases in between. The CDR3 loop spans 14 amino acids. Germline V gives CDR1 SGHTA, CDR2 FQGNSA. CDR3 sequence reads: CASSLRQHPYEQYF. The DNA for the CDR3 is TGTGCCAGCAGCTTAAGACAGCACCCCTACGAGCAGTACTTC.

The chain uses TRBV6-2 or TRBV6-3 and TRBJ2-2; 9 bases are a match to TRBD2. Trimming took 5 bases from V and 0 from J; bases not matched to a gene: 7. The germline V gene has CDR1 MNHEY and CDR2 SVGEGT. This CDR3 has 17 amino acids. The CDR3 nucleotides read TGTGCCAGCAGTGCGACTAGCGGAGGATCGAACACCGGGGAGCTGTTTTTT. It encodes CASSATSGGSNTGELFF.

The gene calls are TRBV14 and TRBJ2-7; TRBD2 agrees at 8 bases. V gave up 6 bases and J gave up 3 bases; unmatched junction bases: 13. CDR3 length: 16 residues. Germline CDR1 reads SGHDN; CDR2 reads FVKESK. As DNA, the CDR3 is TGTGCCAGCAGTTCAGTGTCGGGGGGGGGCCGCTACGAGCAGTACTTC. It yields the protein CASSSVSGGGRYEQYF.

Here the CDR3 DNA reads TGTGCCAGCAGCTTTGGGACAGGGGGCGCGACCGGGGAGCTGTTTTTT. Amino acids: CASSFGTGGATGELFF. The gene calls are TRBV5-6 and TRBJ2-2, with TRBD1 matching 12 bases. The CDR3 totals 16 residues. Trimming at V came to 2 bases and at J to 5 bases, leaving 4 bases not matched to a gene. Germline CDR1 SGHDT, CDR2 YYEEEE.

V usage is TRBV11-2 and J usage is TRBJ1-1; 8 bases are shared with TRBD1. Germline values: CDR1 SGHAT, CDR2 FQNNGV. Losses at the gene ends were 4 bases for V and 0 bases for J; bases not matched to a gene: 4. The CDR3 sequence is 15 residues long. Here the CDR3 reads CASSWTGPMNTEAFF. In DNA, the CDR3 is TGTGCCAGCAGCTGGACAGGGCCCATGAACACTGAAGCTTTCTTT.

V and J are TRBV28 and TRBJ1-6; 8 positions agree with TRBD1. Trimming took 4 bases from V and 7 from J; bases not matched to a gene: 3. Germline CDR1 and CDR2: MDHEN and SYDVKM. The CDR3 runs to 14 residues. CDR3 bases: TGTGCCAGCAGTTCTACAGGGGGGAATTCACCCCTCCACTTT. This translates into CASSSTGGNSPLHF.

The DNA for the CDR3 is TGTGCCAGCAGTTACTTGGCAGGGGGCTACTATGGCTACACCTTC. Residues: CASSYLAGGYYGYTF. The chain links TRBV6-5 to TRBJ1-2; 8 bases are a match to TRBD1. The germline V gene encodes CDR1 MNHEY and CDR2 SVGAGI. The junction had 4 bases not matched to a gene; V was cut back by 1 base and J by 3 bases. The CDR3 totals 15 residues.

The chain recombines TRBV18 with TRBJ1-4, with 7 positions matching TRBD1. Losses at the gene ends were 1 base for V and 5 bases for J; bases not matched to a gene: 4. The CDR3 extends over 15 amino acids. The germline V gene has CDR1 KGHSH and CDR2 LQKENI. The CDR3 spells CASSPQGQSNEKLFF. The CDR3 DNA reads TGTGCCAGCTCACCACAGGGACAGTCCAATGAAAAACTGTTTTTT.

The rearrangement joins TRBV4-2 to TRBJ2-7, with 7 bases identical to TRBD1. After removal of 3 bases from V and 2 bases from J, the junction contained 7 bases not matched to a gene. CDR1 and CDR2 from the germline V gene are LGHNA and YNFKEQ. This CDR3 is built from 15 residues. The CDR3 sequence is CASSHAIDRAYEQYF. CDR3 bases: TGTGCCAGCAGCCACGCTATCGACAGGGCCTACGAGCAGTACTTC.

Here the CDR3 reads CAISADSNYEQYF. The CDR3 DNA follows: TGTGCCATCAGTGCAGACAGTAATTACGAGCAGTACTTC. The J gene is TRBJ2-7, the V gene TRBV10-3; D perhaps matches TRBD1 (5 bases). The CDR3 covers 13 residues. V was trimmed by 4 bases and J by 4 bases, leaving 11 bases between them. From germline, CDR1 is ENHRY and CDR2 SYGVKD.

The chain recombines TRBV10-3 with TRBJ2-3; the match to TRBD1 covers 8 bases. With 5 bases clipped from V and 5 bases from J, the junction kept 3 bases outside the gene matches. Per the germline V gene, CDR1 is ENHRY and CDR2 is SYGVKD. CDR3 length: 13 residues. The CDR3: CAISQTGEDTQYF. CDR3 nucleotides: TGTGCCATCAGTCAGACAGGGGAAGATACGCAGTATTTT.

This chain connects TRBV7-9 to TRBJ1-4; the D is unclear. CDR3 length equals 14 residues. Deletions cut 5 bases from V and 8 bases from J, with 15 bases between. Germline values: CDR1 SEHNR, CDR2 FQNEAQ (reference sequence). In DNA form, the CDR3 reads TGTGCCAGCAGCCCTTGGACTAAAGGGGAAAAACTGTTTTTT. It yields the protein CASSPWTKGEKLFF.

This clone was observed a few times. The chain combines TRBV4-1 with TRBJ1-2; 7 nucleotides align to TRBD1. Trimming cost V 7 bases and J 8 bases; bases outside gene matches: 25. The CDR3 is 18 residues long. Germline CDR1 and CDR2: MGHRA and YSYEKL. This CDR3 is CASKRTRGPNSPDLGYTF. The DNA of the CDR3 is TGCGCCAGCAAAAGGACGAGGGGGCCGAATTCCCCTGACTTAGGCTACACCTTC.

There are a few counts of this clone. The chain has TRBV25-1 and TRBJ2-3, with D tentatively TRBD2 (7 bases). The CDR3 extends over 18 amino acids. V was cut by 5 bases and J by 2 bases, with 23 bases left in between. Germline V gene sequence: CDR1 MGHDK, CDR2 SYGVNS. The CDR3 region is CASSTPQGGGWTTDTQYF. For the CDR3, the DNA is TGTGCCAGCAGTACCCCTCAGGGAGGGGGGTGGACCACAGATACGCAGTATTTT.

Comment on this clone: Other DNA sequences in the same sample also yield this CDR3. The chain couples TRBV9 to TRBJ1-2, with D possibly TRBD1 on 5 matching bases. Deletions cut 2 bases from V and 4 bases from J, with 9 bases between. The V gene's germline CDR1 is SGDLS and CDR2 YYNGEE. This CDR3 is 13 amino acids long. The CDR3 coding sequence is TGTGCCAGCAGCGTGGGGCAGGGCTATGGCTACACCTTC. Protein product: CASSVGQGYGYTF.